The 5 T cell receptor beta chains below all came from one sample that was sequenced in a study of identical twins. From the 5' RACE reads, TCRdb called clonotypes with MiXCR, one entry per CDR3 protein. The sample lists about 1.7 million distinct CDR3 sequences, roughly a third occurring once. Specimen: cord blood. All receptors derive from a newborn girl in good health.

This rearrangement joins TRBV9 to TRBJ1-2; D ambiguous. This CDR3 contains 13 residues. The germline V gene has CDR1 SGDLS and CDR2 YYNGEE. Trimming removed 5 bases from V and 5 bases from J, with 13 bases in between. The CDR3 coding sequence is TGTGCCAGCAGGGGGTCCCAAGGGTATGGCTACACCTTC. This translates into CASRGSQGYGYTF.

The V gene is TRBV20-1, the J gene TRBJ2-3, with D maybe TRBD2 (5 bases). CDR1 is DFQATT and CDR2 is SNEGSKA in the germline V gene (reference sequence). The CDR3 length is 12 residues. V shed 5 bases and J shed 4 bases, with 10 bases lying between them. CDR3 nucleotide sequence: TGCAGTGCTTTGGACTGGCCAGATACGCAGTATTTT. It is translated as CSALDWPDTQYF.

For this clonotype: A much larger clonotype is one base distant, so this may be a read error. The chain joins TRBV11-2 to TRBJ2-7; D remains unclear. The last part of the DNA fits TRBJ2-5 better; the J call may be wrong. Germline V gene sequence: CDR1 SGHAT, CDR2 FQNNGV. The CDR3 length is 14 residues. The CDR3 DNA sequence: TGTGCCAGCAGCTTATTGGGTAGTAGAGAGACCCAGTACTTC. Its translation: CASSLLGSRETQYF.

This clonotype was counted between two and nine times. The chain employs TRBV6-2 or TRBV6-3 and TRBJ1-5, with no clear D. Germline V lookup: CDR1 MNHEY, CDR2 SVGEGT. The V end was cut by 2 bases, the J end by 5 bases, with 4 bases between. This CDR3 comprises 12 residues. CDR3 in amino acids: CASSYLYQPQHF. For the CDR3, the DNA is TGTGCCAGCAGTTACCTTTATCAGCCCCAGCATTTT.

The chain carries TRBV4-1 and TRBJ2-7; TRBD2 agrees at 12 bases. The CDR3 spans 15 residues. Looked up from germline, CDR1 is MGHRA and CDR2 is YSYEKL. The V and J ends lost 8 bases and 2 bases, in that order; junction bases with no gene match: 7. The CDR3: CASGRLAGVTYEQYF. CDR3 sequence (DNA): TGCGCCAGCGGGAGACTAGCGGGAGTAACCTACGAGCAGTACTTC.